This paragraph covers one TCR beta chain sequence. The data are from a study of shared clonotypes between healthy human individuals. Only in-frame clones appear in the TCRdb table, and some are missing; sequencing was by immunoSEQ multiplex PCR. The sample comprises hundreds of thousands of clones, approximately 95% of which are singletons, and approximately 0.06% rests with the top ten. The CDR3 runs to 13 residues. V was clipped by 0 bases and J by 8 bases, with 10 bases between them. Germline-derived CDR1 and CDR2 are GTSNPN and SVGIG (reference sequence). Sample: naive CD4+ T cells sorted from blood. The subset here: CD45RA+ positively selected. V usage is TRBV30 and J usage is TRBJ1-4, with no clear D. The sequence derives from a woman aged 25 to 39 in good health. CDR3 in amino acids: CAWSVEGWEKLFF. Here the CDR3 DNA reads TGTGCCTGGAGTGTAGAGGGTTGGGAAAAACTGTTTTTT. The variable domain in full, completed from reference TRBV30 and TRBJ1-4, reads SQTIHQWPATLVQPVGSPLSLECTVEGTSNPNLYWYRQAAGRGLQLLFYSVGIGQISSEVPQNLSASRPQDRQFILSSKKLLLSDSGFYLCAWSVEGWEKLFFGSGTQLSVL.